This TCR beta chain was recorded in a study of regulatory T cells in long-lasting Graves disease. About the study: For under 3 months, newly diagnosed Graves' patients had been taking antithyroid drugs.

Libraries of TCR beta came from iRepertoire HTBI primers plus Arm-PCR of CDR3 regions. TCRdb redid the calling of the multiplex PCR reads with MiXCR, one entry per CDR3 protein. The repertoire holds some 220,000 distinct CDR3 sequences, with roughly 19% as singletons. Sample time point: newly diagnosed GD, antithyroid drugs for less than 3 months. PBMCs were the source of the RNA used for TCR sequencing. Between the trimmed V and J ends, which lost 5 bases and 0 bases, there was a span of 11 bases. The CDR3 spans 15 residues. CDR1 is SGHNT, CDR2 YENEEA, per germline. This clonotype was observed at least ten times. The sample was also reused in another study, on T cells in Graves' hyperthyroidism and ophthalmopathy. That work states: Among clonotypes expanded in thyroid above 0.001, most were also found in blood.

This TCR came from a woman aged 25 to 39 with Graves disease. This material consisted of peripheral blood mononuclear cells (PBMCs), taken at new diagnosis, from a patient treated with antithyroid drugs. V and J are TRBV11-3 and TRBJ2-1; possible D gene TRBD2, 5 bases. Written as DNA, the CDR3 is TGTGCCAGCAGCGGTGGACGGGACTCCTACAATGAGCAGTTCTTC. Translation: CASSGGRDSYNEQFF.